This passage covers 24 T cell receptor beta chains from one sample sequenced in a study of OX40 agonist ivuxolimab in advanced cancers. Clones were read by immunoSEQ multiplex PCR, and TCRdb kept only the in-frame ones, dropping some. The table has around 62,000 clones, about nine tenths seen once. This sample comprised CD4+ or CD8+ T cells sorted from blood, obtained in a trial of the OX40 agonist ivuxolimab. These receptors all stem from an adult with an advanced solid tumor such as melanoma, head and neck, liver or kidney cancer.

V is TRBV6-5 and J is TRBJ2-7, with TRBD1 matching 8 bases. V lost 10 bases, J lost 1 base, and 6 bases stayed unmatched. CDR3 size: 13 residues. Per germline, CDR1 MNHEY and CDR2 SVGAGI. CDR3 protein: CANPDRVSYEQYF. DNA of the CDR3: TGTGCCAACCCGGACAGGGTGTCCTACGAGCAGTACTTC.

The chain recombines TRBV5-8 with TRBJ2-1, with 10 nucleotides matching TRBD1. The CDR3 totals 15 residues. Germline loops: CDR1 SGHTS, CDR2 YDEGEE. V lost 4 bases and J lost 12; bases outside the gene matches: 13. The CDR3, as DNA: TGTGCCAGCAGCCAATCCGGGACAGGGGTTCGTGTGCAGTTCTTC. Amino acid sequence: CASSQSGTGVRVQFF.

The chain uses TRBV6-1 and TRBJ1-5; no clear D gene. CDR3 size: 12 residues. The germline V gene has CDR1 MNHNS and CDR2 SASEGT. V lost 3 bases and J 7 bases, leaving 7 bases between the germline ends. As DNA, the CDR3 is TGTGCCAGCAGTGAGGGCGGGCAGCCCCAGCATTTT. This gives the protein CASSEGGQPQHF.

The chain combines TRBV19 with TRBJ1-4, with a possible D match to TRBD1 (6 bases). V dropped 2 bases and J dropped 5 bases, with 9 bases sitting between them. CDR3 length: 14 amino acids. The germline gives CDR1 LNHDA, CDR2 SQIVND (reference sequence). The CDR3 DNA sequence: TGTGCCAGTAGTATACAGGGGAGGAATGAAAAACTGTTTTTT. Translated: CASSIQGRNEKLFF.

Turning to this clone: Other DNA sequences in this specimen translate into the identical CDR3. The chain is built from TRBV5-1 and TRBJ2-7; possibly TRBD2 for D (7 bases). Germline V lookup: CDR1 SGHRS, CDR2 YFSETQ. There are 15 residues in the CDR3. V lost 4 bases and J 2 bases, leaving 16 bases between the germline ends. The DNA for the CDR3 is TGCGCCAGCAGCCCAGGGGCTAGCGGTACCTACGAGCAGTACTTC. It translates to CASSPGASGTYEQYF.

The chain has TRBV15 and TRBJ1-5; 8 bases match TRBD1. The germline V gene has CDR1 LNHNV and CDR2 YYDKDF (reference sequence). V shed 1 base and J 7 bases; nucleotides not matched to a gene: 3. The CDR3 runs 14 residues. The CDR3 loop is CATSRGGQGQPQHF. In DNA form, the CDR3 reads TGTGCCACCAGCAGAGGAGGACAGGGACAGCCCCAGCATTTT.

The J gene is TRBJ2-7, the V gene TRBV5-4, with TRBD2 as a possible D gene (6 bases). This CDR3 comprises 13 residues. The V end was cut by 0 bases, the J end by 7 bases, with 11 bases between. Germline V gives CDR1 SGHNT, CDR2 YYREEE (reference sequence). The CDR3 region is CASSLVGGGEQYF. As DNA, the CDR3 is TGTGCCAGCAGCTTGGTTGGTGGGGGGGAGCAGTACTTC. The full variable domain, in which reference TRBV5-4 and TRBJ2-7 provide the parts outside the CDR3, is ETGVTQSPTHLIKTRGQQVTLRCSSQSGHNTVSWYQQALGQGPQFIFQYYREEENGRGNFPPRFSGLQFPNYSSELNVNALELDDSALYLCASSLVGGGEQYFGPGTRLTVT.

The chain joins TRBV6-5 to TRBJ2-7; the D is unclear. V was trimmed by 2 bases and J by 3 bases, leaving 5 bases between them. The germline gives CDR1 MNHEY, CDR2 SVGAGI. This CDR3 has 12 residues. CDR3: CASSYMGYEQYF. The CDR3 coding sequence is TGTGCCAGCAGTTACATGGGCTACGAGCAGTACTTC.

V is TRBV5-1 and J is TRBJ2-5; no clear D gene. The germline V and J ends were trimmed by 5 bases and 5 bases, with 16 bases remaining between them. In germline, CDR1 is SGHRS, CDR2 YFSETQ. The CDR3 runs 14 residues. The CDR3 region is CASRESSRVETQYF. The CDR3 DNA is TGCGCCAGCAGGGAGTCGAGTCGGGTGGAGACCCAGTACTTC.

The gene calls are TRBV27 and TRBJ2-3, with a weak D call TRBD1 (5 bases). CDR1 MNHEY and CDR2 SMNVEV come from the germline V gene (reference sequence). This CDR3 spans 16 amino acids. Trimming cost V 1 base and J 1 base, with 12 bases left between them. Here the CDR3 DNA reads TGTGCCAGCAGTTTATGGTGGGGCAGGGGCACAGATACGCAGTATTTT. This sequence encodes CASSLWWGRGTDTQYF.

The rearrangement links TRBV6-1 to TRBJ2-5, with a weak D call TRBD1 (6 bases). The CDR3 is made up of 13 amino acids. The V gene's germline CDR1 is MNHNS and CDR2 SASEGT. Trimming removed 2 bases at V and 4 bases at J, with 8 bases between. CDR3 loop: CASSERGGETQYF. In DNA form, the CDR3 reads TGTGCCAGCAGTGAAAGAGGGGGAGAGACCCAGTACTTC.

The chain links TRBV29-1 to TRBJ1-1, with D perhaps TRBD1 (6 bases). The germline V gene encodes CDR1 SQVTM and CDR2 ANQGSEA. The V end was cut by 8 bases, the J end by 4 bases, with 23 bases between. The CDR3 covers 15 residues. CDR3 sequence (DNA): TGCAGCACCGACTTTACTAGGGGGAGCGGCACTGAAGCTTTCTTT. Translated: CSTDFTRGSGTEAFF.

Ten or more counts support this clone. The chain carries TRBV6-5 and TRBJ1-2; D is unresolved. CDR3 length: 15 residues. Germline V gene lookup returns CDR1 MNHEY and CDR2 SVGAGI. V was cut by 5 bases and J by 0 bases, with 13 bases left in between. The CDR3: CASSRMGGSNYGYTF. CDR3 in DNA: TGTGCCAGCAGTAGGATGGGAGGATCTAACTATGGCTACACCTTC.

This chain links TRBV7-8 with TRBJ1-2, with D possibly TRBD1 on 6 matching bases. Deletions cut 5 bases from V and 8 bases from J, with 18 bases between. Germline V gives CDR1 SGHVS, CDR2 FQNEAQ. The CDR3 has 14 residues. CDR3 DNA: TGTGCCAGCAGCGGACTACAGGGTCTGGCGGGCTACACCTTC. It translates to CASSGLQGLAGYTF.

The chain is built from TRBV25-1 and TRBJ1-4; D is undetermined. The CDR3 has 14 residues. Germline lookup yields CDR1 MGHDK and CDR2 SYGVNS. V dropped 0 bases and J dropped 1 base, with 3 bases sitting between them. This CDR3 is CASSEYLTNEKLFF. CDR3 DNA sequence: TGTGCCAGCAGTGAATATCTAACTAATGAAAAACTGTTTTTT.

The rearrangement joins TRBV25-1 to TRBJ2-5; D possibly corresponds to TRBD1 (6 bases). This CDR3 has 15 amino acids. Germline V gives CDR1 MGHDK, CDR2 SYGVNS. V was trimmed by 1 base and J by 2 bases, leaving 11 bases between them. CDR3 amino acids: CASSESGGQQETQYF. The CDR3 DNA reads TGTGCCAGCAGTGAATCGGGTGGACAGCAAGAGACCCAGTACTTC.

This chain uses TRBV7-6 with TRBJ2-7, with 11 bases matching TRBD2. CDR1 and CDR2 (germline): SGHVS, FNYEAQ. The CDR3 sequence is 17 residues long. With 4 bases clipped from V and 2 bases from J, the junction kept 10 bases outside the gene matches. DNA for the CDR3: TGTGCCAGCAGCTCGGGGGCTAGCGGGGGGTCTACCTACGAGCAGTACTTC. Translated, it gives CASSSGASGGSTYEQYF.

The CDR3 loop is CASSPGQAQGGYTF. The CDR3 region has the DNA TGTGCCAGCTCACCGGGACAGGCCCAGGGTGGCTACACCTTC. The J gene is TRBJ1-2, the V gene TRBV18; the match to TRBD1 covers 8 bases. In germline, CDR1 is KGHSH, CDR2 LQKENI. The CDR3 has 14 residues. The V segment lost 3 bases and the J segment 7 bases; nucleotides outside the gene matches: 7. Full variable domain (outside the CDR3, taken from reference TRBV18 and TRBJ1-2): NAGVMQNPRHLVRRRGQEARLRCSPMKGHSHVYWYRQLPEEGLKFMVYLQKENIIDESGMPKERFSAEFPKEGPSILRIQQVVRGDSAAYFCASSPGQAQGGYTFGSGTRLTVV.

A single count supports this clone. This rearrangement joins TRBV6-5 to TRBJ1-2, with 8 bases identical to TRBD1. The CDR3 has 13 residues. Germline V CDR1 and CDR2: MNHEY, SVGAGI. The ends lost 6 bases at V and 7 bases at J; junction bases unmatched: 7. CDR3 region: CASSLGQGGGYTF. CDR3 coding DNA: TGTGCCAGCAGCCTAGGACAGGGTGGTGGCTACACCTTC.

The count of this clone is one. J is TRBJ2-3 and V is TRBV19; weak D call: TRBD2 (5 bases). Trimming left V 3 bases short and J 0 bases short, with 13 bases between. CDR1 is LNHDA and CDR2 is SQIVND in the germline V gene (reference sequence). CDR3 length: 16 residues. The CDR3 DNA is TGTGCCAGTAGTATGGTGGCTAGCTTAAGCACAGATACGCAGTATTTT. Translated, it gives CASSMVASLSTDTQYF.

This chain connects TRBV2 to TRBJ2-4, with TRBD1 as a possible D gene (5 bases). V was shortened by 7 bases and J by 3 bases, with 10 bases between the two germline ends. Germline values: CDR1 SNHLY, CDR2 FYNNEI. The CDR3 has 13 residues. DNA for the CDR3: TGTGCCAGCATGGGGCTCCACAAAAACATTCAGTACTTC. Translated: CASMGLHKNIQYF.

This clone has only one observation. The rearrangement uses TRBV11-2 and TRBJ1-2, with 7 bases fitting TRBD1. The CDR3 runs to 15 residues. Germline V gene sequence: CDR1 SGHAT, CDR2 FQNNGV. With 6 bases clipped from V and 3 bases from J, the junction kept 10 bases outside the gene matches. CDR3 region: CASSSNKGAHYGYTF. As DNA, the CDR3 is TGTGCCAGCAGTTCCAATAAGGGGGCTCACTATGGCTACACCTTC.

The chain carries TRBV30 and TRBJ1-2, with 8 bases aligning to TRBD1. Per the germline V gene, CDR1 is GTSNPN and CDR2 is SVGIG (reference sequence). V was clipped by 3 bases and J by 8 bases; unmatched bases: 11. There are 14 residues in the CDR3. Here the CDR3 reads CAWSRDRTYGGYTF. For the CDR3, the DNA is TGTGCCTGGAGCCGGGACAGGACTTATGGAGGCTACACCTTC.

The chain is built from TRBV7-6 and TRBJ1-2, with 8 nucleotides matching TRBD1. With V trimmed by 5 bases and J by 7 bases, 12 bases remained unmatched. Germline loops: CDR1 SGHVS, CDR2 FNYEAQ. There are 15 residues in the CDR3. The CDR3 sequence is CASSPQGQGGGGYTF. For the CDR3, the DNA is TGTGCCAGCAGCCCACAAGGACAGGGAGGAGGTGGCTACACCTTC.